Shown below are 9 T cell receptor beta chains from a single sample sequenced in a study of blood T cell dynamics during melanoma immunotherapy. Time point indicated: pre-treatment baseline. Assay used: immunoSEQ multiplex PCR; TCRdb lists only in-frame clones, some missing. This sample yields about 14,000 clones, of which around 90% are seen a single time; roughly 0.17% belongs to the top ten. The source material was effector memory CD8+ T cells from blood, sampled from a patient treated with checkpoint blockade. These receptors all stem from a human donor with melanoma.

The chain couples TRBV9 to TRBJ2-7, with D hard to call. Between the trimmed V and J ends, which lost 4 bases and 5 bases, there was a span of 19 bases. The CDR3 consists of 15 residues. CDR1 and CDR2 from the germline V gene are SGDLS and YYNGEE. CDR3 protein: CASSPASVGVNEQYF. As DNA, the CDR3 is TGTGCCAGCAGCCCCGCATCGGTGGGTGTCAACGAGCAGTACTTC. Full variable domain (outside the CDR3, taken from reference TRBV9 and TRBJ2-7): DSGVTQTPKHLITATGQRVTLRCSPRSGDLSVYWYQQSLDQGLQFLIQYYNGEERAKGNILERFSAQQFPDLHSELNLSSLELGDSALYFCASSPASVGVNEQYFGPGTRLTVT.

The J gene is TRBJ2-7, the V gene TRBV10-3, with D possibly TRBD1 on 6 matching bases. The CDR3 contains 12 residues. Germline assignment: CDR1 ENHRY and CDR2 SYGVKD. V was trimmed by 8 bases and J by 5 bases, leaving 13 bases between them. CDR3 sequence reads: CAIAGVIHEQYF. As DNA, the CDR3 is TGTGCCATCGCAGGGGTTATCCACGAGCAGTACTTC.

CDR3 loop: CASRGLGGFYEQYF. The DNA of the CDR3 is TGTGCCAGCAGGGGACTAGGGGGGTTCTACGAGCAGTACTTC. The rearrangement joins TRBV2 to TRBJ2-7; 8 positions match TRBD2. With V trimmed by 6 bases and J by 3 bases, 7 bases remained unmatched. Per germline, CDR1 SNHLY and CDR2 FYNNEI. The CDR3 is made up of 14 amino acids. Together with reference TRBV2 and TRBJ2-7, the CDR3 gives the full variable domain: EPEVTQTPSHQVTQMGQEVILRCVPISNHLYFYWYRQILGQKVEFLVSFYNNEISEKSEIFDDQFSVERPDGSNFTLKIRSTKLEDSAMYFCASRGLGGFYEQYFGPGTRLTVT.

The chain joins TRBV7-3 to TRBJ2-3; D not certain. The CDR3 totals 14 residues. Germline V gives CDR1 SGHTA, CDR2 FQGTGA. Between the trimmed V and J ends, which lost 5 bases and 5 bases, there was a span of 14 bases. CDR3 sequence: CASSPPVERDTQYF. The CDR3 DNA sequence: TGTGCCAGCAGCCCCCCAGTGGAGAGAGATACGCAGTATTTT.

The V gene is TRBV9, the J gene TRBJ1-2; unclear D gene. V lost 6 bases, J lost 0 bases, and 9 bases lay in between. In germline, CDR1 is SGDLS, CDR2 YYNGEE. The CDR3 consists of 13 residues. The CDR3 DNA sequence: TGTGCCAGCAAGGGAGGATCTAACTATGGCTACACCTTC. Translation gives CASKGGSNYGYTF.

The CDR3 DNA reads as TGTGCCAGCAGCTTAGACACCCACCGGGAGCAGTACTTC. Translated: CASSLDTHREQYF. The chain has TRBV7-6 and TRBJ2-7; D remains ambiguous. This CDR3 comprises 13 residues. Trimming pared 1 base from V and 7 bases from J, leaving 11 bases between. Germline CDR1 and CDR2: SGHVS and FNYEAQ. Looking up the rest from reference TRBV7-6 and TRBJ2-7 gives the full variable domain: GAGVSQSPRYKVTKRGQDVALRCDPISGHVSLYWYRQALGQGPEFLTYFNYEAQQDKSGLPNDRFSAERPEGSISTLTIQRTEQRDSAMYRCASSLDTHREQYFGPGTRLTVT.

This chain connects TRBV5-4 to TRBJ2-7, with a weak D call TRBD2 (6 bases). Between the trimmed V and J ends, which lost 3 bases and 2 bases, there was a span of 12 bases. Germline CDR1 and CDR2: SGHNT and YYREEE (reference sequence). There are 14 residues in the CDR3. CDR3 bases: TGTGCCAGCAGCTCTAGTTGGGGGGCCTACGAGCAGTACTTC. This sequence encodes CASSSSWGAYEQYF.

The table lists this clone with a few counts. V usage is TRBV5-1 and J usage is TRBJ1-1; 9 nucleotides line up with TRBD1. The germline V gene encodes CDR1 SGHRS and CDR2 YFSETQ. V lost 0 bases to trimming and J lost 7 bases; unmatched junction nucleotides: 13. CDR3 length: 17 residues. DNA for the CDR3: TGCGCCAGCAGCTTGGCCCCACTGGGACAGGGAACTATTGAAGCTTTCTTT. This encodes CASSLAPLGQGTIEAFF.

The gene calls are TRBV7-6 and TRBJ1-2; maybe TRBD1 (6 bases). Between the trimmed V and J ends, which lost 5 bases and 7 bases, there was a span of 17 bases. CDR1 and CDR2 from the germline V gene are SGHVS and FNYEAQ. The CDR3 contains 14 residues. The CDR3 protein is CASSPRTASGGYTF. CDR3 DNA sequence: TGTGCCAGCAGCCCCCGGACAGCCTCGGGTGGCTACACCTTC.